This is a list of T cell receptor beta chains from one sample in a study of cytomegalovirus exposure and HLA in healthy donors. Sequenced by immunoSEQ multiplex PCR; TCRdb stores in-frame clones only, minus some. The table shows 110,000 to 150,000 clones, with 75% occurring only once. The sample consisted of PBMCs. The receptors come from a young man in good health and CMV-seronegative. Both conserved end residues are part of each CDR3. D genes are given only for firm matches. Clone size is not always given. Where it is, it says once, few, many or a class for expanded clones.

cdr3_aa	cdr3_nt	j_call	cdr3_length	d_call	v_call	clone_size
CATSRGLAGTETQYF	TGTGCCACCAGCAGGGGACTAGCGGGAACTGAGACCCAGTACTTC	TRBJ2-5	15	TRBD2	TRBV15	.
CASSLESYTEAFF	TGTGCCAGCAGCTTAGAGAGTTACACTGAAGCTTTCTTT	TRBJ1-1	13	.	TRBV11-2	once
CASSIDLLRTSGSTYGYEQYF	TGTGCCAGTAGTATAGACCTCTTGAGGACTAGCGGGAGCACTTACGGCTACGAGCAGTACTTC	TRBJ2-7	21	TRBD2	TRBV19	few
CASGSRGNSGANVLTF	TGCGCCAGCGGGAGCAGGGGTAACTCTGGGGCCAACGTCCTGACTTTC	TRBJ2-6	16	.	TRBV5-1	.
CASSLEPGYYEQYF	TGCGCCAGCAGCTTGGAGCCGGGATACTACGAGCAGTACTTC	TRBJ2-7	14	.	TRBV5-1	once
CASSQVGQGASEQYF	TGCGCCAGCAGCCAAGTCGGACAGGGGGCTAGCGAGCAGTACTTC	TRBJ2-7	15	TRBD1	TRBV4-1	.
CASSSLAGGVTDTQYF	TGTGCCAGCAGTTCGCTAGCGGGGGGGGTCACAGATACGCAGTATTTT	TRBJ2-3	16	TRBD2	TRBV6-5	.
CASSFSSTGTNYGYTF	TGCGCCAGCAGCTTTTCCTCGACAGGGACTAACTATGGCTACACCTTC	TRBJ1-2	16	TRBD1	TRBV5-1	.
CASSLQHPRITFSGNTIYF	TGTGCCAGCAGCCTCCAACATCCCAGGATCACCTTCTCTGGAAACACCATATATTTT	TRBJ1-3	19	.	TRBV5-5	few
CASSLQGPMNTEAFF	TGTGCCAGCAGCTTACAGGGGCCCATGAACACTGAAGCTTTCTTT	TRBJ1-1	15	.	TRBV11-2	.
CASSFGLATVNEQFF	TGCGCCAGCAGCTTTGGACTAGCGACGGTCAATGAGCAGTTCTTC	TRBJ2-1	15	TRBD2	TRBV5-1	.
CASIERRGYEQYF	TGTGCCAGCATCGAAAGACGGGGCTACGAGCAGTACTTC	TRBJ2-7	13	.	TRBV6-6	.
CASSGSGTDTQYF	TGTGCCAGCAGCGGAAGCGGTACAGATACGCAGTATTTT	TRBJ2-3	13	.	TRBV2	.
CASTSGTSAYNEQFF	TGTGCCAGCACGTCCGGGACTAGCGCTTACAATGAGCAGTTCTTC	TRBJ2-1	15	TRBD2	TRBV27	few
CASSLVATNEKLFF	TGTGCCAGCAGCTTGGTCGCAACTAATGAAAAACTGTTTTTT	TRBJ1-4	14	.	TRBV5-6	.
CASGPEETQYF	TGTGCCAGCGGGCCCGAAGAGACCCAGTACTTC	TRBJ2-5	11	.	TRBV2	.
CASKGTGSYNEQFF	TGTGCCAGCAAGGGGACAGGGTCTTACAATGAGCAGTTCTTC	TRBJ2-1	14	TRBD1	TRBV11-2	.
CASSSRVGVANSPLHF	TGTGCCAGCAGCTCCAGGGTAGGGGTAGCTAATTCACCCCTCCACTTT	TRBJ1-6	16	.	TRBV7-2	.
CASSRQGGAKEKLFF	TGTGCCAGCTCACGCCAGGGGGGCGCGAAAGAAAAACTGTTTTTT	TRBJ1-4	15	TRBD1	TRBV18	once
CASSPGAGTGVVDTEAFF	TGTGCCAGCAGCCCAGGGGCGGGGACAGGGGTTGTGGACACTGAAGCTTTCTTT	TRBJ1-1	18	TRBD1	TRBV11-3	few
CASSLGLAYGYTF	TGTGCCAGCAGCTTAGGATTGGCCTATGGCTACACCTTC	TRBJ1-2	13	.	TRBV7-9	once
CASRFDRGNSEAFF	TGTGCCAGCAGATTCGACAGGGGGAATTCTGAAGCTTTCTTT	TRBJ1-1	14	TRBD1	TRBV6-1	.
CASSLTRTGSYNEQFF	TGTGCCAGCTCGCTGACACGGACAGGGTCTTACAATGAGCAGTTCTTC	TRBJ2-1	16	TRBD1	TRBV18	.
CAISGGQGVPTHEQYF	TGTGCCATCAGTGGGGGACAGGGGGTGCCCACCCACGAGCAGTACTTC	TRBJ2-7	16	TRBD1	TRBV10-3	few
CAWRSSATPTNEKLFF	TGTGCCTGGAGGAGTTCCGCTACTCCAACTAATGAAAAACTGTTTTTT	TRBJ1-4	16	.	TRBV30	.
CASSSRAGSYEQYF	TGTGCCAGCAGCTCCCGAGCGGGATCCTACGAGCAGTACTTC	TRBJ2-7	14	TRBD2	TRBV7-9	.
CASNVAGGWGDTQYF	TGTGCCAGCAACGTAGCGGGAGGGTGGGGAGATACGCAGTATTTT	TRBJ2-3	15	TRBD2	TRBV6-5	.
CASSSYSGVGETQYF	TGTGCCAGCAGCTCTTATAGCGGGGTGGGGGAGACCCAGTACTTC	TRBJ2-5	15	TRBD2	TRBV7-9	.
CASSDRGLDNQPQHF	TGTGCCAGCAGCGACAGGGGGCTTGACAATCAGCCCCAGCATTTT	TRBJ1-5	15	TRBD1	TRBV7-2	.